This entry lists 25 T cell receptor beta chains sequenced from one sample in a study of spatial heterogeneity in lung cancer. Findings and caveats of the study: Intratumoral expanded alpha and beta TCR counts were found to track tumor mutation counts.

MiXCR was run by TCRdb on the 5' RACE reads, yielding one entry per CDR3 protein. The data contain 100,000 or so distinct CDR3 sequences, 4.4% of them singletons. No antigen has been identified for these receptors. As for time point: sample taken at primary tumor resection. The sample consisted of lung tumor tissue, taken at surgery. The receptors derive from a male donor with early-stage non-small cell lung cancer.

In its sample, this clonotype was seen a few times. The gene calls are TRBV12-3 or TRBV12-4 and TRBJ2-3; the D is unclear. V dropped 7 bases and J dropped 2 bases, with 4 bases sitting between them. This CDR3 has 11 amino acids. As DNA, the CDR3 is TGTGCCAGCACCTCCACAGATACGCAGTATTTT. Its translation is CASTSTDTQYF.

This clonotype was picked up many times. The genes are TRBV27 and TRBJ2-1; 12 nucleotides match TRBD2. This CDR3 region has 17 residues. V lost 6 bases, J lost 0 bases, and 6 bases stayed unmatched. Germline V lookup: CDR1 MNHEY, CDR2 SMNVEV (reference sequence). CDR3 nucleotides: TGTGCCAGCAGGGGACTAGCGGGCACTAGCTCCTACAATGAGCAGTTCTTC. This gives the protein CASRGLAGTSSYNEQFF.

This clonotype was seen repeatedly, ten times or more. The V and J genes are TRBV5-1 and TRBJ2-3; no clear D gene. The CDR3 length is 16 residues. V was pared by 0 bases and J by 3 bases, with 14 bases between. CDR1 and CDR2 from the germline V gene are SGHRS and YFSETQ. The DNA for the CDR3 is TGCGCCAGCAGCTTGGAGGTCCTGGGCGCTACAGATACGCAGTATTTT. It specifies CASSLEVLGATDTQYF.

This clonotype was counted many times. The chain has TRBV12-3 or TRBV12-4 and TRBJ2-3; D remains ambiguous. V gave up 2 bases and J gave up 2 bases, with 5 bases separating them. This CDR3 has 13 amino acids. DNA for the CDR3: TGTGCCAGCAGTTTAAGCACCACAGATACGCAGTATTTT. This gives the protein CASSLSTTDTQYF.

In its sample, this clonotype was seen many times. J is TRBJ2-2 and V is TRBV29-1; D unresolved. Germline CDR1 and CDR2: SQVTM and ANQGSEA. V lost 0 bases and J 6 bases, leaving 5 bases between the germline ends. The CDR3 is 12 amino acids. The CDR3 region has the DNA TGCAGCGTTGAAGAGGGGTCCGGGGAGCTGTTTTTT. Protein sequence: CSVEEGSGELFF.

This sequence joins TRBV7-9 and TRBJ2-1, with 11 bases that match TRBD2. This CDR3 comprises 14 residues. The V and J ends lost 6 bases and 6 bases, in that order; junction bases with no gene match: 4. Germline V lookup: CDR1 SEHNR, CDR2 FQNEAQ (reference sequence). The CDR3 sequence is CASSNLAGGNEQFF. In DNA form, the CDR3 reads TGTGCCAGCAGTAACCTAGCGGGGGGCAATGAGCAGTTCTTC.

This clonotype was seen many times. CDR3: CSARVSHSSSGANVLTF. The CDR3 DNA is TGCAGTGCTAGAGTTTCCCATTCGAGCTCTGGGGCCAACGTCCTGACTTTC. The chain combines TRBV20-1 with TRBJ2-6; D call uncertain. Germline V CDR1 and CDR2: DFQATT, SNEGSKA (reference sequence). V was shortened by 1 base and J by 0 bases, with 13 bases between the two germline ends. The CDR3 spans 17 residues.

This clonotype was recorded many times. The rearrangement joins TRBV2 to TRBJ1-6; D might be TRBD1 (5 bases). Germline values: CDR1 SNHLY, CDR2 FYNNEI. Trimming cost V 7 bases and J 4 bases, with 14 bases left between them. The CDR3 contains 15 residues. CDR3 region: CASKPRGGYNSPLHF. The CDR3 DNA reads TGTGCCAGCAAACCCCGCGGGGGTTATAATTCACCCCTCCACTTT.

The V gene is TRBV30, the J gene TRBJ2-2; TRBD1 is a possible D gene (6 bases). V lost 0 bases and J lost 4, with 12 bases in between. The CDR3 covers 15 residues. CDR1 is GTSNPN and CDR2 is SVGIG in the germline V gene (reference sequence). The CDR3 protein is CAWSVVGTLTGELFF. In DNA form, the CDR3 reads TGTGCCTGGAGTGTGGTCGGGACACTCACCGGGGAGCTGTTTTTT.

This clonotype has at least ten counts. The chain carries TRBV16 and TRBJ2-7; maybe TRBD1 (6 bases). CDR3 size: 14 residues. The germline V gene has CDR1 KGHSY and CDR2 FQNENV. The ends were cut back, 5 bases at V and 0 bases at J, with 11 bases in the middle. The CDR3 DNA follows: TGTGCCAGCAGCTCCGGACAGTACTCCTACGAGCAGTACTTC. Amino acids: CASSSGQYSYEQYF.

This clonotype showed up many times. The V and J genes are TRBV12-3 or TRBV12-4 and TRBJ2-3; D is ambiguous. Between the trimmed V and J ends, which lost 4 bases and 2 bases, there was a span of 10 bases. The CDR3 is made up of 14 amino acids. CDR3 sequence (DNA): TGTGCCAGCAGTTCTAGAGCCCCCACAGATACGCAGTATTTT. Its protein is CASSSRAPTDTQYF.

This clonotype was seen at least ten times. This sequence joins TRBV12-3 or TRBV12-4 and TRBJ2-5, with D perhaps TRBD1 (6 bases). The CDR3 length is 14 residues. With 5 bases removed from V and 0 bases from J, the gap between germline ends came to 10 bases. DNA of the CDR3: TGTGCCAGCAGTACCACAGGGTACCAAGAGACCCAGTACTTC. Its protein product is CASSTTGYQETQYF.

This clonotype appeared many times. This chain uses TRBV14 with TRBJ2-7; D ambiguous. V lost 0 bases to trimming and J lost 6 bases, with 9 bases between them. The CDR3 extends over 13 amino acids. Germline V gene data show CDR1 as SGHDN and CDR2 as FVKESK. The CDR3 is CASSQDSRSEQYF. CDR3 nucleotide sequence: TGTGCCAGCAGCCAAGACTCCAGATCCGAGCAGTACTTC. The full variable domain, rest sourced from reference TRBV14 and TRBJ2-7, is EAGVTQFPSHSVIEKGQTVTLRCDPISGHDNLYWYRRVMGKEIKFLLHFVKESKQDESGMPNNRFLAERTGGTYSTLKVQPAELEDSGVYFCASSQDSRSEQYFGPGTRLTVT.

In this sample, this clonotype turned up many times. The chain is built from TRBV28 and TRBJ1-5, with D tentatively TRBD1 (5 bases). There are 14 residues in the CDR3. In germline, CDR1 is MDHEN, CDR2 SYDVKM. V was clipped by 3 bases and J by 7 bases, with 13 bases between them. The DNA for the CDR3 is TGTGCCAGCAGTTTCGCAGGGTACAGGCAGCCCCAGCATTTT. This encodes CASSFAGYRQPQHF.

This clonotype was observed at least ten times. This chain joins TRBV6-1 and TRBJ2-1, with 10 nucleotides matching TRBD2. The CDR3 is made up of 20 amino acids. The germline gives CDR1 MNHNS, CDR2 SASEGT. V trimming: 2 bases; J trimming: 3 bases; junction bases outside the gene matches: 16. This CDR3 reads CASSEILSLSGRRIYNEQFF. Written as DNA, the CDR3 is TGTGCCAGCAGTGAAATTTTAAGTCTTAGCGGGAGGCGCATCTACAATGAGCAGTTCTTC.

This clonotype appeared many times. The chain has TRBV6-5 and TRBJ2-2; D is ambiguous. Germline loops: CDR1 MNHEY, CDR2 SVGAGI. V was clipped by 7 bases and J by 4 bases, with 4 bases between them. The CDR3 has 11 amino acids. CDR3 loop: CASTGTGELFF. The CDR3 nucleotides read TGTGCCAGCACGGGCACCGGGGAGCTGTTTTTT.

This clonotype was seen a handful of times. This rearrangement joins TRBV5-6 to TRBJ2-5; TRBD2 matches at 10 bases. Germline V lookup: CDR1 SGHDT, CDR2 YYEEEE. V shed 0 bases and J 4 bases; nucleotides not matched to a gene: 0. The CDR3 is 14 amino acids. The CDR3 DNA follows: TGTGCCAGCAGCTTGGCTAGCGGGAGAGAGACCCAGTACTTC. It is translated as CASSLASGRETQYF.

This rearrangement joins TRBV7-6 to TRBJ2-3; possibly TRBD1 or TRBD2 for D (5 bases each). V lost 1 base, J lost 4 bases, and 21 bases lay in between. This CDR3 comprises 18 residues. Germline V gives CDR1 SGHVS, CDR2 FNYEAQ. The CDR3: CASSLDQLGATVADTQYF. The CDR3 bases are TGTGCCAGCAGCTTAGATCAACTCGGGGCCACGGTCGCAGATACGCAGTATTTT.

This clonotype has ten or more counts. The genes are TRBV18 and TRBJ2-6, with D unresolved. The V end lost 6 bases, the J end lost 1 base, and 7 bases lay between the germline ends. This CDR3 is built from 14 residues. Looked up from germline, CDR1 is KGHSH and CDR2 is LQKENI. The DNA of the CDR3 is TGTGCCAGCTCTGGGTCGTCTGGGGCCAACGTCCTGACTTTC. This sequence encodes CASSGSSGANVLTF.

There are many counts of this clonotype. The rearrangement uses TRBV25-1 and TRBJ2-1, with TRBD2 identical over 8 bases. V trimming: 5 bases; J trimming: 5 bases; junction bases outside the gene matches: 8. This CDR3 has 15 amino acids. Germline V lookup: CDR1 MGHDK, CDR2 SYGVNS. The chain's CDR3 is CASSYSGNIHNEQFF. The CDR3 DNA follows: TGTGCCAGCAGTTATAGCGGGAATATACACAATGAGCAGTTCTTC.

This clonotype was seen more than once but under ten times. Given a much more abundant clone one base away, this may be a read error. The V call is TRBV6-6, the J call TRBJ2-5, with TRBD2 as a possible D gene (6 bases). The V gene lost 10 bases and the J gene lost 4 bases, with 19 bases spanning the gap. Germline-derived CDR1 and CDR2 are MNHNY and SVGAGI (reference sequence). This CDR3 is built from 14 residues. In DNA, the CDR3 is TGTGCCACCAAACTCGGGACTTATCTAGAGACCCAGTACTTC. Protein sequence: CATKLGTYLETQYF.

This clonotype was detected ten times or more. The rearrangement joins TRBV7-9 to TRBJ2-5, with D perhaps matching TRBD1 or TRBD2 (5 bases each). Germline V CDR1 and CDR2: SEHNR, FQNEAQ (reference sequence). V lost 6 bases to trimming and J lost 8 bases, with 13 bases between them. The CDR3 covers 12 residues. In DNA, the CDR3 is TGTGCCAGCAGTTGGGACCGGGAAACCCAGTACTTC. Its translation is CASSWDRETQYF. The complete variable domain, with remaining parts taken from reference TRBV7-9 and TRBJ2-5, reads DTGVSQNPRHKITKRGQNVTFRCDPISEHNRLYWYRQTLGQGPEFLTYFQNEAQLEKSRLLSDRFSAERPKGSFSTLEIQRTEQGDSAMYLCASSWDRETQYFGPGTRLLVL.

The table lists this clonotype with many counts. This chain uses TRBV29-1 with TRBJ2-1; D unclear. Germline CDR1 is SQVTM and CDR2 is ANQGSEA. V was trimmed by 5 bases and J by 0 bases, leaving 11 bases between them. The CDR3 length is 14 residues. The CDR3: CSVHTDRSYNEQFF. The CDR3 nucleotides read TGCAGCGTTCACACTGATCGCTCCTACAATGAGCAGTTCTTC.

The chain carries TRBV12-3 or TRBV12-4 and TRBJ2-5; the D is unclear. The CDR3 is 11 residues long. The V and J ends lost 4 bases and 9 bases respectively, with 9 bases between them. CDR3 coding DNA: TGTGCCAGCAGTTCGAGTGGTCCCCAGTACTTC. Protein product: CASSSSGPQYF.

This clonotype appeared many times. The chain is built from TRBV20-1 and TRBJ2-5; 8 bases map to TRBD2. The CDR3 covers 12 residues. The germline CDR1 and CDR2 sequences are DFQATT and SNEGSKA (reference sequence). The junction had 0 bases not matched to a gene; V was cut back by 2 bases and J by 4 bases. As DNA, the CDR3 is TGCAGTGCTAGAAGCGGGAGAGAGACCCAGTACTTC. This gives the protein CSARSGRETQYF.